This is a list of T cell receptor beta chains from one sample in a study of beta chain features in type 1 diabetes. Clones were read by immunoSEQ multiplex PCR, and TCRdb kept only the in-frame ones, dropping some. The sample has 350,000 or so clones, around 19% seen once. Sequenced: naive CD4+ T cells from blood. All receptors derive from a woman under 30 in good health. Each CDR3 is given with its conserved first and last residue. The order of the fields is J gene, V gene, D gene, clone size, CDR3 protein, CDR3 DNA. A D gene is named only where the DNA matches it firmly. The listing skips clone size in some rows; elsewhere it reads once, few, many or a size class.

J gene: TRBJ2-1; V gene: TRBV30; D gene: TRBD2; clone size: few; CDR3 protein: CAWRLAGGNEQFF; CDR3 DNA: TGTGCCTGGAGACTAGCGGGTGGCAATGAGCAGTTCTTC
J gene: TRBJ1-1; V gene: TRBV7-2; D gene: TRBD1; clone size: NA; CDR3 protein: CASSLGQVGGAFF; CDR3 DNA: TGTGCCAGCAGCCTTGGACAGGTTGGAGGAGCTTTCTTT
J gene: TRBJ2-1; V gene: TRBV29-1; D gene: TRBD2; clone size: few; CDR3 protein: CSVDPRTSGRRLEQFF; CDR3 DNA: TGCAGCGTTGACCCCAGGACTAGCGGGAGACGGCTGGAGCAGTTCTTC
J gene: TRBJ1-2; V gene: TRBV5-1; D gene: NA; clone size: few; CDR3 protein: CASSLGGDLGYTF; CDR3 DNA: TGCGCCAGCAGCTTGGGCGGCGATTTAGGCTACACCTTC
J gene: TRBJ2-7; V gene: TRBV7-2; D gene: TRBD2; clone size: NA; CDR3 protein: CASTLGLAGAYEQYF; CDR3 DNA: TGTGCCAGCACCCTCGGACTAGCGGGGGCCTACGAGCAGTACTTC
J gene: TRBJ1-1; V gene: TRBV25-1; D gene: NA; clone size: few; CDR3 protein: CASRGDGGNTEAFF; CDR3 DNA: TGTGCCAGCAGGGGCGACGGGGGGAACACTGAAGCTTTCTTT
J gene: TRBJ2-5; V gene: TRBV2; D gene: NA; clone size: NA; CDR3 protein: CASSWTVRETQYF; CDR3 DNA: TGTGCCAGCAGCTGGACAGTCCGAGAGACCCAGTACTTC
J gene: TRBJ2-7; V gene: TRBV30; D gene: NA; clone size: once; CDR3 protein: CAWTEREAFSYEQYF; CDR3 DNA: TGTGCCTGGACCGAGAGGGAGGCTTTTTCCTACGAGCAGTACTTC
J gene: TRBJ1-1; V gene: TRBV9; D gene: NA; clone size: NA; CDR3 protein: CASSVEVRVEAEAFF; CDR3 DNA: TGTGCCAGCAGCGTAGAGGTGAGGGTAGAGGCTGAAGCTTTCTTT
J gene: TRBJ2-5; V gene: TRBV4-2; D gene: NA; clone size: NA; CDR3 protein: CASSPKWGGRSQETQYF; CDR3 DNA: TGTGCCAGCAGCCCTAAGTGGGGCGGCAGGAGCCAAGAGACCCAGTACTTC
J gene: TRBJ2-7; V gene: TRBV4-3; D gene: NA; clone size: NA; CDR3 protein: CASSRTGVTGEQYF; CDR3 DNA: TGCGCCAGCAGCCGCACCGGGGTTACCGGCGAGCAGTACTTC
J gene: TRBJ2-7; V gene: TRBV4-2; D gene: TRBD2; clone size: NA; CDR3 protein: CASSQARGGSEEQYF; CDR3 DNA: TGTGCCAGCAGCCAAGCGCGGGGGGGGTCTGAAGAGCAGTACTTC
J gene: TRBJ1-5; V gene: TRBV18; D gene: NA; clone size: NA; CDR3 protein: CASSPGLDSNQPQHF; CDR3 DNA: TGTGCCAGCTCACCGGGACTGGATAGCAATCAGCCCCAGCATTTT
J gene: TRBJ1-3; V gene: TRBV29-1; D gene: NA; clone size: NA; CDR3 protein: CSVEEAPRQVPGNTIYF; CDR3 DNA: TGCAGCGTTGAAGAGGCCCCCCGCCAGGTACCTGGAAACACCATATATTTT
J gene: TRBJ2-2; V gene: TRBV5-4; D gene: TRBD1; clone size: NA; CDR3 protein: CASSFDRGLGELFF; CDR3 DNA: TGTGCCAGCAGCTTTGATAGGGGGCTGGGGGAGCTGTTTTTT
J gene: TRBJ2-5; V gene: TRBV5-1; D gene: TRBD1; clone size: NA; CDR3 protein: CASSITGGSEETQYF; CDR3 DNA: TGCGCCAGCAGCATTACAGGGGGCTCTGAAGAGACCCAGTACTTC
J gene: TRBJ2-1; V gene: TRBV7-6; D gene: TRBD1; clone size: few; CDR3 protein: CASSPSLPGQGYNEQFF; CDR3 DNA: TGTGCCAGCAGCCCCAGCCTCCCGGGACAGGGTTACAATGAGCAGTTCTTC
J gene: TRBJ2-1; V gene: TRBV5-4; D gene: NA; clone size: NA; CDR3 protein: CASSLLGGKYNEQFF; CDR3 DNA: TGTGCCAGCAGCTTGCTTGGCGGGAAGTACAATGAGCAGTTCTTC
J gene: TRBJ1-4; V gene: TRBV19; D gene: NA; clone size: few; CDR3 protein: CASTDGLGREKLFF; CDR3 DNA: TGTGCCAGTACCGATGGGTTGGGGCGCGAAAAACTGTTTTTT
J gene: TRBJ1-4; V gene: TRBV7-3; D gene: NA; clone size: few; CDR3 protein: CASTKGRLEKLFF; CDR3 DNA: TGTGCCAGCACCAAAGGGAGGCTTGAAAAACTGTTTTTT
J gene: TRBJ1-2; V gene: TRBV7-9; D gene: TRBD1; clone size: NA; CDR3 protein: CASSWGQGADGYTF; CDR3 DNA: TGTGCCAGCAGCTGGGGACAGGGGGCCGATGGCTACACCTTC
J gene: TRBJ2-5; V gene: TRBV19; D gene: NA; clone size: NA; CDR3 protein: CASRREGQGTQYF; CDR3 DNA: TGTGCCAGTAGACGGGAAGGGCAAGGGACCCAGTACTTC
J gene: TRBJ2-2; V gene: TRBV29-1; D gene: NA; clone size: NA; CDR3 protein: CSVEFAGQNTGELFF; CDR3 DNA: TGCAGCGTTGAATTTGCGGGGCAGAACACCGGGGAGCTGTTTTTT
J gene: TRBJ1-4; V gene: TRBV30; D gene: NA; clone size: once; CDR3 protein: CAWSATGFEASDGKLFF; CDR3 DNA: TGTGCCTGGAGTGCTACAGGGTTCGAGGCCAGTGATGGAAAACTGTTTTTT
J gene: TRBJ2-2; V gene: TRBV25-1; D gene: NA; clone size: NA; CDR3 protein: CASSEYSRGNTGELFF; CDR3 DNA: TGTGCCAGCAGTGAATATTCCCGGGGGAACACCGGGGAGCTGTTTTTT
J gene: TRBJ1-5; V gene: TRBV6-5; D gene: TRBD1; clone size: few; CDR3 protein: CASRRQGGQPQHF; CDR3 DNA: TGTGCCAGCAGAAGACAGGGCGGACAGCCCCAGCATTTT
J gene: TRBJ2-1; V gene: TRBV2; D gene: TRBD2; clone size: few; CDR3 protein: CASRWEGDNEQFF; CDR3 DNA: TGTGCCAGCAGGTGGGAGGGCGACAATGAGCAGTTCTTC
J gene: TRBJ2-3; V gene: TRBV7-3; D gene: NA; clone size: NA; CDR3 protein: CASSLGGHTDTQYF; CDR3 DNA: TGTGCCAGCAGCTTAGGGGGACACACAGATACGCAGTATTTT
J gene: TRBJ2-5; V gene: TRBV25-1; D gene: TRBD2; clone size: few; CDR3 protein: CASSDPRGGTRPQETQYF; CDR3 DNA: TGTGCCAGCAGTGACCCCCGAGGAGGGACTAGACCCCAAGAGACCCAGTACTTC
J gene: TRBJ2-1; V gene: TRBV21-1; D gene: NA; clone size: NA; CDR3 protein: CASLPSRRGGYNEQFF; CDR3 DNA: TGTGCCAGCCTCCCTTCGCGGCGCGGGGGCTACAATGAGCAGTTCTTC
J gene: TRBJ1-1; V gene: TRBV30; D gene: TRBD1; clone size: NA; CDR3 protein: CAWNSDRGGEAFF; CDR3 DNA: TGTGCCTGGAACTCCGACAGGGGAGGTGAAGCTTTCTTT
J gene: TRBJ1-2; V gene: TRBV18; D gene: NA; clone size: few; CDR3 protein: CASSPEATGDGYTF; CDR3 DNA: TGTGCCAGCTCACCAGAGGCCACAGGTGATGGCTACACCTTC
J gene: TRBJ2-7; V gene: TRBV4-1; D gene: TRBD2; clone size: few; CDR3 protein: CASSPPGGYEQYF; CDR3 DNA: TGCGCCAGCAGCCCTCCCGGGGGGTACGAGCAGTACTTC
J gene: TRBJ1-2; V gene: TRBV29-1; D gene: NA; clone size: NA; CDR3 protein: CSVIVGDYGYTF; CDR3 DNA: TGCAGCGTTATCGTAGGGGACTATGGCTACACCTTC
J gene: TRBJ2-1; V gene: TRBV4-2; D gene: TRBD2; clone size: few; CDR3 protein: CASSPLAGSYNEQFF; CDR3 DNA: TGTGCCAGCTCACCCCTAGCGGGGTCCTACAATGAGCAGTTCTTC
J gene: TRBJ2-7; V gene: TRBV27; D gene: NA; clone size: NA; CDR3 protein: CASSLSPAYEQYF; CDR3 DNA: TGTGCCAGCAGTTTATCCCCGGCCTACGAGCAGTACTTC
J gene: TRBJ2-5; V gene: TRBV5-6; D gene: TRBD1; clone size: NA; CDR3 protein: CASTPRTGAGETQYF; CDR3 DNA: TGTGCCAGCACGCCCCGGACAGGGGCGGGAGAGACCCAGTACTTC
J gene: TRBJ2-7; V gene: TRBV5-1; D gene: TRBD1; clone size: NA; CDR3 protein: CASSSEGQGRDEQYF; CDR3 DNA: TGCGCCAGCAGCTCGGAGGGACAGGGCAGGGACGAGCAGTACTTC
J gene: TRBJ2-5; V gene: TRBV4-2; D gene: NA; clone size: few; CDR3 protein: CASSQDRLGEETQYF; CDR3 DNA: TGTGCCAGCAGCCAAGATCGACTAGGAGAAGAGACCCAGTACTTC
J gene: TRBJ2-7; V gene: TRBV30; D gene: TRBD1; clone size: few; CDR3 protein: CAWRAPRTGIKSEQYF; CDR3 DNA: TGTGCCTGGAGGGCCCCGAGGACAGGGATAAAAAGCGAGCAGTACTTC
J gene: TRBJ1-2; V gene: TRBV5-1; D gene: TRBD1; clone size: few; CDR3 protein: CASSLQGTRSGYTF; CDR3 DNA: TGCGCCAGCAGCCTACAGGGGACCCGCTCTGGCTACACCTTC
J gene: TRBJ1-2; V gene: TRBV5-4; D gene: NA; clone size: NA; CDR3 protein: CASSFGSLYGYTF; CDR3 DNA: TGTGCCAGCAGCTTTGGCAGTCTCTATGGCTACACCTTC
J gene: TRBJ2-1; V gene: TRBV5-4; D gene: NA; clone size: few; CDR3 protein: CASSPGGEDEQFF; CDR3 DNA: TGTGCCAGCAGCCCCGGCGGAGAAGATGAGCAGTTCTTC
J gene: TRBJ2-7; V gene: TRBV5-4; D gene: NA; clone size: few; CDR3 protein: CASSLGQRVSYEQYF; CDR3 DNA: TGTGCCAGCAGCTTAGGGCAGCGGGTCTCCTACGAGCAGTACTTC
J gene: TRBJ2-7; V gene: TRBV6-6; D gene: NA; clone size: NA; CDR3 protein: CASGFGPGYEQYF; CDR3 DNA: TGTGCCAGCGGCTTTGGGCCAGGCTACGAGCAGTACTTC
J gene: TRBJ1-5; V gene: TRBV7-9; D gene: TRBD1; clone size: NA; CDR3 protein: CASSRDRRPQHF; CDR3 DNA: TGTGCCAGCAGTCGGGACAGGAGGCCCCAGCATTTT
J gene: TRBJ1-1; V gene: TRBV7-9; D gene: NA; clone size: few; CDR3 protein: CASSLGGGRTNTEAFF; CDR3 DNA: TGTGCCAGCAGCTTAGGGGGGGGCAGGACGAACACTGAAGCTTTCTTT
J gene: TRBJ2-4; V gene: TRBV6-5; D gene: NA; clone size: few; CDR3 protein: CASSPGDIQYF; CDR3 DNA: TGTGCCAGCAGCCCCGGGGACATTCAGTACTTC
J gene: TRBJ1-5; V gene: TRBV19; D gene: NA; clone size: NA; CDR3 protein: CASSIRDHQPQHF; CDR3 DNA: TGTGCCAGTAGTATCCGGGATCATCAGCCCCAGCATTTT
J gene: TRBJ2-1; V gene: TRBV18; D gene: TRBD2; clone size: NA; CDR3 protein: CASSPLAGGPDEQFF; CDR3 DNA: TGTGCCAGCTCACCCCTAGCGGGGGGGCCAGATGAGCAGTTCTTC
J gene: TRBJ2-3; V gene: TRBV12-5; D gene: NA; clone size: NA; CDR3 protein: CASGLDSSTDTQYF; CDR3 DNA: TGTGCTAGTGGTTTGGATAGCAGCACAGATACGCAGTATTTT